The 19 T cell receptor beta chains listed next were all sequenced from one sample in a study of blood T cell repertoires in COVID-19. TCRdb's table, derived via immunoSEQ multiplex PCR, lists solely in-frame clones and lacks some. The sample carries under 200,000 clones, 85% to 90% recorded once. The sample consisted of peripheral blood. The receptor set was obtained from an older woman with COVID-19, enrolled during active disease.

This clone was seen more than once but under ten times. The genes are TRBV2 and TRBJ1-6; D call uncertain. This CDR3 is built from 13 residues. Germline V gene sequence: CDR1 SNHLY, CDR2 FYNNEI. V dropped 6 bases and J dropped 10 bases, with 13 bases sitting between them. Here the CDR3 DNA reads TGTGCCAGCAGGGACCAAGGGAGATCACCCCTCCACTTT. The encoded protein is CASRDQGRSPLHF.

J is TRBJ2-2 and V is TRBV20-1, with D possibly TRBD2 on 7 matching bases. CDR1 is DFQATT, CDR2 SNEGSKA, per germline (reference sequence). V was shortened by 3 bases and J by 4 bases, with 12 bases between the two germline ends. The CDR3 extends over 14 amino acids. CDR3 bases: TGCAGTGCTAGTAGACGGGGGGCCACCGGGGAGCTGTTTTTT. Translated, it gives CSASRRGATGELFF.

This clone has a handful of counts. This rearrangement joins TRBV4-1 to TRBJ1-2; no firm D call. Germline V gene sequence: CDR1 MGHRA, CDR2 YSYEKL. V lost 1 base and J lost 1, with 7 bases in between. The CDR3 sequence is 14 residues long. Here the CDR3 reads CASSQVNSNYGYTF. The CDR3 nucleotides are TGCGCCAGCAGCCAAGTCAACAGTAACTATGGCTACACCTTC.

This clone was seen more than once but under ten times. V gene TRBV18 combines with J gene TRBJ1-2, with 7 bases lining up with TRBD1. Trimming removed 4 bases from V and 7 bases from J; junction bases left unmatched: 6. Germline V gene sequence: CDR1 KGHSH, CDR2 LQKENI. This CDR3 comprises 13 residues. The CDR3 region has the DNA TGTGCCAGCTCACTAGACAGGGACGGTGGCTACACCTTC. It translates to CASSLDRDGGYTF.

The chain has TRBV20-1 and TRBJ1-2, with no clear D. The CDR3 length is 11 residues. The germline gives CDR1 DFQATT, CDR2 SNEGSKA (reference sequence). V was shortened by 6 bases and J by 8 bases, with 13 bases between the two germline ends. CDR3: CSAPWSGGYTF. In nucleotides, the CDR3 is TGCAGTGCCCCTTGGTCGGGAGGCTACACCTTC.

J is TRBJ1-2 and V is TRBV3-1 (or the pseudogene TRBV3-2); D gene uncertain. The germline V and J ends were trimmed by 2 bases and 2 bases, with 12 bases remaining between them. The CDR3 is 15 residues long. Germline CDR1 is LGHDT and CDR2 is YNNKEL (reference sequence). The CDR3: CASSQKSGRNYGYTF. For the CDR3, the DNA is TGTGCCAGCAGCCAAAAGTCAGGCAGGAACTATGGCTACACCTTC.

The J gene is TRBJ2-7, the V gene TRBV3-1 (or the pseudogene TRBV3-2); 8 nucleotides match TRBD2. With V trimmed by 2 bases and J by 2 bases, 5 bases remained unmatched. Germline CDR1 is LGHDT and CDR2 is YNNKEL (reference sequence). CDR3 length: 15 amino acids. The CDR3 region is CASSQSSGGAYEQYF. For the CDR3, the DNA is TGTGCCAGCAGCCAATCGTCCGGGGGGGCCTACGAGCAGTACTTC.

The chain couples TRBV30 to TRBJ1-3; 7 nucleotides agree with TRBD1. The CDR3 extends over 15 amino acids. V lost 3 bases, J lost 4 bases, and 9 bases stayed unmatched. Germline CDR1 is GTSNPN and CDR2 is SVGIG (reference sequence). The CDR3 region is CAWRAPGQSGNTIYF. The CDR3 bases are TGTGCCTGGAGGGCCCCGGGACAGTCGGGAAACACCATATATTTT.

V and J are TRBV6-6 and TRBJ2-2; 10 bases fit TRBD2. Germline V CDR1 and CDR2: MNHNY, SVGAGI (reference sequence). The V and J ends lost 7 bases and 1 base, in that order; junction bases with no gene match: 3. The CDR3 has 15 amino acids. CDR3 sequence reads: CASNLAGGNTGELFF. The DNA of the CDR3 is TGTGCCAGCAATTTAGCGGGGGGGAACACCGGGGAGCTGTTTTTT.

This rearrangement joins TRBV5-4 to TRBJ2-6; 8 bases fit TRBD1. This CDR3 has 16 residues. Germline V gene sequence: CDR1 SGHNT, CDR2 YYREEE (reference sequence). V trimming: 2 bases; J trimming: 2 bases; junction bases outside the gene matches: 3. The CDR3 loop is CASSFRGRPGANVLTF. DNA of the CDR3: TGTGCCAGCAGCTTCAGGGGGCGGCCTGGGGCCAACGTCCTGACTTTC.

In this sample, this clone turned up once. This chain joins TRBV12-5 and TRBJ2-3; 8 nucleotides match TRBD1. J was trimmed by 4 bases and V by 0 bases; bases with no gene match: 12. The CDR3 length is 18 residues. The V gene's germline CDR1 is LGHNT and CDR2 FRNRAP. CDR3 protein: CASGLVRGPGGNPDTQYF. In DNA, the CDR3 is TGTGCTAGTGGTTTGGTACGGGGGCCAGGGGGCAACCCAGATACGCAGTATTTT. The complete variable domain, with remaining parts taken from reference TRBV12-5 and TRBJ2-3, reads DARVTQTPRHKVTEMGQEVTMRCQPILGHNTVFWYRQTMMQGLELLAYFRNRAPLDDSGMPKDRFSAEMPDATLATLKIQPSEPRDSAVYFCASGLVRGPGGNPDTQYFGPGTRLTVL.

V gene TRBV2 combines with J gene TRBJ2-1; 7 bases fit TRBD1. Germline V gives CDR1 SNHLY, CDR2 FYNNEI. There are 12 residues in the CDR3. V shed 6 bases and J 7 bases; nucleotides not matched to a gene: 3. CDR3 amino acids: CASSLQGNEQFF. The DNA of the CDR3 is TGTGCCAGCAGCCTACAGGGGAATGAGCAGTTCTTC.

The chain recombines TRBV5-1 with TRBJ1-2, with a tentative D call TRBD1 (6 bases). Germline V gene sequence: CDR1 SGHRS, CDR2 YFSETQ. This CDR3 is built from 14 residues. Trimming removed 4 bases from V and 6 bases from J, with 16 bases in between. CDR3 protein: CASSPTRGGHGYTF. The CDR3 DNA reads TGCGCCAGCAGCCCCACTAGGGGGGGCCATGGCTACACCTTC.

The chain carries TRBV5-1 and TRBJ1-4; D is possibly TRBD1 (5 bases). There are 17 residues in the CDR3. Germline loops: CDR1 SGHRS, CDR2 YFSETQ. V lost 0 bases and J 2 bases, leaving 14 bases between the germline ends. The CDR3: CASSLEVAGTTNEKLFF. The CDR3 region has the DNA TGCGCCAGCAGCTTGGAGGTAGCGGGGACTACTAATGAAAAACTGTTTTTT.

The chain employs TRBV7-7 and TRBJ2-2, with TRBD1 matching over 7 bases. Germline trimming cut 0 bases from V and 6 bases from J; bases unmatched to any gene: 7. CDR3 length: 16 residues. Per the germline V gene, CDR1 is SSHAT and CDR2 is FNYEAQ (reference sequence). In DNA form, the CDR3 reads TGTGCCAGCAGCTTAGCCACAGGGGCTGGGTCCGGGGAGCTGTTTTTT. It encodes CASSLATGAGSGELFF. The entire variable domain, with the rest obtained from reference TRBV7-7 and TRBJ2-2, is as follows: GAGVSQSPRYKVTKRGQDVTLRCDPISSHATLYWYQQALGQGPEFLTYFNYEAQPDKSGLPSDRFSAERPEGSISTLTIQRTEQRDSAMYRCASSLATGAGSGELFFGEGSRLTVL.

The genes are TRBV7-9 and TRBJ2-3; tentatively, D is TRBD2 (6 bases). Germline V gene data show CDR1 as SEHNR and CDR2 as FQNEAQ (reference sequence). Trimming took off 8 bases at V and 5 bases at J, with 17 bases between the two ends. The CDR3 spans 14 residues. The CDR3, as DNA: TGTGCCAGCGTGGAGGGCGGGGTTGAAGATACGCAGTATTTT. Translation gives CASVEGGVEDTQYF. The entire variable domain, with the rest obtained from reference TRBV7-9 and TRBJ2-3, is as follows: DTGVSQNPRHKITKRGQNVTFRCDPISEHNRLYWYRQTLGQGPEFLTYFQNEAQLEKSRLLSDRFSAERPKGSFSTLEIQRTEQGDSAMYLCASVEGGVEDTQYFGPGTRLTVL.

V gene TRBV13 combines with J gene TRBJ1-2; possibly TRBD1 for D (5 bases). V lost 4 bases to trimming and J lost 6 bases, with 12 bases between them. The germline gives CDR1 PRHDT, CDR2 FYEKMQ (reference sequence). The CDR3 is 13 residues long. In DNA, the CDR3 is TGTGCCAGCAGCTCTCGGACATCGCATGGCTACACCTTC. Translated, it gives CASSSRTSHGYTF.

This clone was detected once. DNA of the CDR3: TGCAGCGTTGAAGAAGAAGCCAAGCAAGAGACCCAGTACTTC. Translation gives CSVEEEAKQETQYF. The chain is built from TRBV29-1 and TRBJ2-5, with D hard to call. Trimming stripped 0 bases from V and 2 bases from J, with 10 bases between. Germline-derived CDR1 and CDR2 are SQVTM and ANQGSEA. The CDR3 loop spans 14 amino acids.

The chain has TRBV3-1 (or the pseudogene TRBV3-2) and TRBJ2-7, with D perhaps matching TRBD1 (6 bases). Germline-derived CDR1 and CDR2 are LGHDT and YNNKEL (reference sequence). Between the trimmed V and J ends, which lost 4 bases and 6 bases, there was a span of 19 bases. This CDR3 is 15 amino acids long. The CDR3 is CASSRVGASAGEQYF. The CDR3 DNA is TGTGCCAGCAGCCGAGTGGGGGCCTCGGCTGGCGAGCAGTACTTC.